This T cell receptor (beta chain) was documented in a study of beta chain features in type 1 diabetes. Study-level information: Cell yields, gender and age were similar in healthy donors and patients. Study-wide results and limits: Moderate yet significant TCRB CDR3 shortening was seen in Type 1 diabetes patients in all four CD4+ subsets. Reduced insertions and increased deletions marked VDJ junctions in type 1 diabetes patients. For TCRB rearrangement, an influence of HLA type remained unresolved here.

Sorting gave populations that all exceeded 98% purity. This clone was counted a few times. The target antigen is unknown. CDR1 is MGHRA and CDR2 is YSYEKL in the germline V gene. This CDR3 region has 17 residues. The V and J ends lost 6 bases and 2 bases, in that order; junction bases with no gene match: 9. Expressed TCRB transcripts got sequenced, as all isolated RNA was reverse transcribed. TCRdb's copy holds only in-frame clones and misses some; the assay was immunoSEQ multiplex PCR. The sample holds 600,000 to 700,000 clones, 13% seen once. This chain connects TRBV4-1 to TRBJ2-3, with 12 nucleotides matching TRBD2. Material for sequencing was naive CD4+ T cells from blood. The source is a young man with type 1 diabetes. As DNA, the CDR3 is TGCGCCAGCAGTCGAACTCGACTAGCGGGGGCCACAGATACGCAGTATTTT. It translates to CASSRTRLAGATDTQYF.